The present TCR beta chain was sequenced within a study of molecular identifiers for immune sequencing clone quantification. This clonotype was counted only a few times. The target antigen is unknown. A CD8+CD4-CCR7+CD45RA+ phenotype served as the sorting definition for naive CD8 T cells. General study points: Clonotypes surpassing 20 RNA copies contained over 97% of effector molecules, versus under 1% in naive cells.

TCR libraries were built in bulk with a published protocol and specific TCR primers. A single record per CDR3 protein comes from TCRdb applying MiXCR to the PCR reads. The sample consists of 460,000 or so distinct CDR3 sequences, about a fifth of them appearing once. Sequenced input: naive CD8+ T cells from blood, with Jurkat cell RNA spiked in. Regarding subset: FACS-sorted CD8+CD4-CCR7+CD45RA+ naive T cells. The sequence was obtained from a human donor in good health. Some libraries in this study had Jurkat cell RNA spiked in.

The CDR3 DNA reads TGTGCCAGTAGTCCTGGGATTGCCTACGAGCAGTACTTC. Translated, it gives CASSPGIAYEQYF. V usage is TRBV19 and J usage is TRBJ2-7, with D uncertain. Germline V gene data show CDR1 as LNHDA and CDR2 as SQIVND (reference sequence). The CDR3 contains 13 residues. The ends were cut back, 5 bases at V and 2 bases at J, with 10 bases in the middle.